The entry below gives a single T cell receptor beta chain sequence along with its context. As yet, its antigen is unknown. Other nucleotide sequences from this sample produce the same CDR3. The sample is drawn from a study of shared clonotypes between healthy human individuals. General study points: Though the depth was large, rarefaction showed that sorted-subset sequencing was incomplete.

This CDR3 is 15 amino acids long. Germline V gene data show CDR1 as SGHRS and CDR2 as YFSETQ. V lost 4 bases to trimming and J lost 6 bases, with 16 bases between them. The authors ran the assay at deep level. Clones were read by immunoSEQ multiplex PCR, and TCRdb kept only the in-frame ones, dropping some. The sample yields 640,000 or so clones, roughly 70% seen once. The sequence was obtained from a woman between 25 and 40 years old in good health. The gene calls are TRBV5-1 and TRBJ2-2, with D possibly TRBD1 on 7 matching bases. Sequences were obtained from memory CD4+ T cells sorted from blood. As to subset: CD45RA-negative fraction. CDR3 coding DNA: TGCGCCAGCAGCCTAGGAGACAGGGACTCCGGGGAGCTGTTTTTT. Its protein product is CASSLGDRDSGELFF.